The 19 T cell receptor beta chains reported below all come from one sample, sequenced in a study of blood T cell repertoires in COVID-19 (TCRdb year 2020). Receptor libraries were prepared by the immunoSEQ multiplex PCR assay. TCRdb mirrors the immuneACCESS table, restricted to in-frame sequences. Some clones are absent from its copies; in checked studies, under half trace to an unresolved V gene, and the reason for the others is unknown. Present in this sample are about 160,000 clones, approximately 91% of which were seen just once. The ten largest clones take up approximately 2.4% of the sample. Sequencing was performed on peripheral blood. The receptors originated from a man aged 18 to 29 with acute or convalescent COVID-19.

V and J are TRBV10-2 and TRBJ1-2; possibly TRBD1 for D (6 bases). The germline V and J ends were trimmed by 3 bases and 6 bases, with 11 bases remaining between them. Per the germline V gene, CDR1 is WSHSY and CDR2 is SAAADI. The CDR3 extends over 13 amino acids. In nucleotides, the CDR3 is TGCGCCAGCAGTGATCAGGGACACCATGGCTACACCTTC. Translated, it gives CASSDQGHHGYTF.

The chain joins TRBV9 to TRBJ1-1, with TRBD1 matching over 7 bases. The ends lost 3 bases at V and 1 base at J; junction bases unmatched: 6. The germline gives CDR1 SGDLS, CDR2 YYNGEE. CDR3 size: 15 residues. CDR3 sequence (DNA): TGTGCCAGCAGCGGACCCAACAGGGGGAACACTGAAGCTTTCTTT. This codes for CASSGPNRGNTEAFF.

The rearrangement links TRBV9 to TRBJ1-2; D possibly corresponds to TRBD1 (5 bases). With 0 bases removed from V and 7 bases from J, the gap between germline ends came to 22 bases. The CDR3 is made up of 17 amino acids. Germline CDR1 SGDLS, CDR2 YYNGEE. Here the CDR3 reads CASSVGPGGGLSIGYTF. As DNA, the CDR3 is TGTGCCAGCAGCGTAGGTCCTGGGGGAGGCCTCTCAATTGGCTACACCTTC. The full variable domain, completed using reference TRBV9 and TRBJ1-2, is DSGVTQTPKHLITATGQRVTLRCSPRSGDLSVYWYQQSLDQGLQFLIQYYNGEERAKGNILERFSAQQFPDLHSELNLSSLELGDSALYFCASSVGPGGGLSIGYTFGSGTRLTVV.

This clone appeared a single time. This chain connects TRBV30 to TRBJ1-2; TRBD1 matches at 11 bases. The trim removed 1 base at V and 5 bases at J, leaving 3 bases unmatched. Germline V gene lookup returns CDR1 GTSNPN and CDR2 SVGIG (reference sequence). CDR3 length: 14 residues. This chain's CDR3 is CAWSGGQGAYGYTF. The CDR3 DNA reads TGTGCCTGGAGTGGAGGACAGGGGGCTTATGGCTACACCTTC.

The chain links TRBV5-1 to TRBJ1-1, with 7 nucleotides matching TRBD1. The CDR3 runs 15 residues. Germline CDR1 SGHRS, CDR2 YFSETQ. The V and J ends lost 1 base and 1 base, in that order; junction bases with no gene match: 4. CDR3 DNA sequence: TGCGCCAGCAGCTTGCGACAGGGCGCGAACACTGAAGCTTTCTTT. It specifies CASSLRQGANTEAFF.

This chain links TRBV4-1 with TRBJ1-1, with D tentatively TRBD1 (5 bases). The CDR3 totals 17 residues. V gave up 3 bases and J gave up 4 bases, with 21 bases separating them. Germline V CDR1 and CDR2: MGHRA, YSYEKL. The CDR3 is CASSHDRIAQGSTEAFF. The CDR3 coding sequence is TGCGCCAGCAGCCATGATAGGATTGCGCAGGGAAGCACTGAAGCTTTCTTT.

Turning to this clone: A much larger clone is a single base away; this may be a read error. Other nucleotide sequences from this sample produce the same CDR3. The chain employs TRBV7-9 and TRBJ1-4, with 11 bases matching TRBD1. This CDR3 has 14 amino acids. V dropped 3 bases and J dropped 7; count of bases not matched to a gene: 1. Germline lookup yields CDR1 SEHNR and CDR2 FQNEAQ (reference sequence). The CDR3 reads CASSFGTGGEKLFF. DNA of the CDR3: TGTGCCAGCAGCTTTGGGACAGGGGGTGAAAAACTGTTTTTT.

V and J are TRBV7-9 and TRBJ2-5; 8 bases line up with TRBD2. This CDR3 comprises 16 residues. Germline V CDR1 and CDR2: SEHNR, FQNEAQ (reference sequence). V trimming: 0 bases; J trimming: 0 bases; junction bases outside the gene matches: 3. CDR3 sequence (DNA): TGTGCCAGCAGCTTAGCGGCGGGGGGCCACCAAGAGACCCAGTACTTC. Protein product: CASSLAAGGHQETQYF.

The chain's CDR3 is CARRTTGGTEAFF. CDR3 nucleotide sequence: TGTGCCAGGAGGACGACAGGGGGCACTGAAGCTTTCTTT. This rearrangement joins TRBV2 to TRBJ1-1, with 9 bases that match TRBD1. CDR3 length: 13 residues. The trim removed 9 bases at V and 4 bases at J, leaving 6 bases unmatched. CDR1 SNHLY and CDR2 FYNNEI come from the germline V gene.

The chain links TRBV6-6 to TRBJ2-1; a possible D gene is TRBD2 (5 bases). This CDR3 is 12 amino acids long. CDR1 and CDR2 (germline): MNHNY, SVGAGI (reference sequence). V was pared by 2 bases and J by 9 bases, with 8 bases between. The CDR3 region has the DNA TGTGCCAGCAGTTACGGAGAGGGTGAGCAGTTCTTC. Translation: CASSYGEGEQFF.

The J gene is TRBJ1-1, the V gene TRBV27; 8 positions match TRBD1. J lost 5 bases, V lost 2 bases, and 7 bases had no gene match. The germline V gene encodes CDR1 MNHEY and CDR2 SMNVEV (reference sequence). This CDR3 contains 15 residues. The CDR3 here is CASSLMQGAGTEAFF. CDR3 in DNA: TGTGCCAGCAGTTTAATGCAGGGGGCGGGGACTGAAGCTTTCTTT.

V and J are TRBV3-1 (or the pseudogene TRBV3-2) and TRBJ1-6, with a weak D call TRBD1 (6 bases). Trimming left V 4 bases short and J 0 bases short, with 13 bases between. The CDR3 runs 17 residues. CDR1 and CDR2 (germline): LGHDT, YNNKEL (reference sequence). For the CDR3, the DNA is TGTGCCAGCAGCCTCAGGGGCACCAGCTCCTATAATTCACCCCTCCACTTT. It codes for CASSLRGTSSYNSPLHF.

The rearrangement uses TRBV4-1 and TRBJ2-1, with 11 bases lining up with TRBD1. Germline V lookup: CDR1 MGHRA, CDR2 YSYEKL. Trimming removed 3 bases from V and 7 bases from J; junction bases left unmatched: 8. The CDR3 is 16 amino acids. The CDR3 loop reads CASSHSPGQGGNEQFF. CDR3 sequence (DNA): TGCGCCAGCAGCCATTCGCCGGGACAGGGGGGGAATGAGCAGTTCTTC.

V is TRBV5-4 and J is TRBJ1-4; 8 bases are a match to TRBD1. The CDR3 extends over 17 amino acids. V shed 5 bases and J 1 base; nucleotides not matched to a gene: 10. The germline gives CDR1 SGHNT, CDR2 YYREEE (reference sequence). This chain's CDR3 is CASSPGGERKTNEKLFF. Written as DNA, the CDR3 is TGTGCCAGCAGTCCAGGGGGCGAGAGAAAAACTAATGAAAAACTGTTTTTT.

CDR3 DNA sequence: TGTGCCAGCAGTTTTGAGGGCAACATTCAGTACTTC. It is translated as CASSFEGNIQYF. This chain joins TRBV27 and TRBJ2-4, with a weak D call TRBD2 (5 bases). With 3 bases removed from V and 7 bases from J, the gap between germline ends came to 7 bases. The CDR3 runs to 12 residues. In germline, CDR1 is MNHEY, CDR2 SMNVEV (reference sequence).

The J gene is TRBJ1-5, the V gene TRBV19; 7 nucleotides match TRBD1. CDR1 and CDR2 from the germline V gene are LNHDA and SQIVND (reference sequence). The CDR3 runs to 16 residues. Losses at the gene ends were 3 bases for V and 1 base for J; bases not matched to a gene: 6. The CDR3 DNA sequence: TGTGCCAGTAGTATTGACAGGGAAAGGAGCAATCAGCCCCAGCATTTT. Protein product: CASSIDRERSNQPQHF.

The chain employs TRBV5-1 and TRBJ1-6; 7 positions agree with TRBD1. The CDR3 consists of 14 residues. Trimming at V came to 3 bases and at J to 10 bases, leaving 7 bases not matched to a gene. Germline V gives CDR1 SGHRS, CDR2 YFSETQ. In DNA, the CDR3 is TGCGCCAGCAGCTCCGGACAGGTGGACTCACCCCTCCACTTT. Translation: CASSSGQVDSPLHF.

The chain's CDR3 is CASSMAGYNEKLFF. As DNA, the CDR3 is TGTGCCAGTAGTATGGCAGGGTACAATGAAAAACTGTTTTTT. This chain connects TRBV19 to TRBJ1-4; weak D call: TRBD1 (5 bases). The CDR3 loop spans 14 amino acids. Trimming took 3 bases from V and 5 from J, leaving 10 bases between them. Per germline, CDR1 LNHDA and CDR2 SQIVND (reference sequence).

The rearrangement links TRBV5-4 to TRBJ2-7; weak D call: TRBD1 (6 bases). The CDR3 spans 13 residues. CDR1 and CDR2 (germline): SGHNT, YYREEE (reference sequence). V was cut by 5 bases and J by 4 bases, with 13 bases left in between. CDR3 protein: CASSPQGDYEQYF. In DNA form, the CDR3 reads TGTGCCAGCAGTCCACAGGGAGATTACGAGCAGTACTTC.